What follows are 30 T cell receptor beta chains derived from one specimen sequenced in a study of blood T cell repertoires in COVID-19. Profiled with immunoSEQ multiplex PCR; TCRdb holds only in-frame clones, not every one. Of 110,000 to 150,000 clones in the sample, approximately 87% were seen once. The sequenced sample was peripheral blood. The receptors stem from a human donor in a cohort sampled during active COVID-19.

This chain connects TRBV6-5 to TRBJ2-7; TRBD2 is a possible D gene (6 bases). The V end lost 2 bases, the J end lost 6 bases, and 17 bases lay between the germline ends. Germline assignment: CDR1 MNHEY and CDR2 SVGAGI. CDR3 length: 15 residues. The CDR3: CASSYTYSGEREQYF. Written as DNA, the CDR3 is TGTGCCAGCAGTTACACCTACTCGGGGGAACGCGAGCAGTACTTC.

This sequence joins TRBV7-8 and TRBJ2-2; D unresolved. CDR1 and CDR2 from the germline V gene are SGHVS and FQNEAQ. V was cut by 2 bases and J by 3 bases, with 4 bases left in between. This CDR3 is 13 amino acids long. CDR3 sequence: CASSLQYTGELFF. In DNA form, the CDR3 reads TGTGCCAGCAGCTTACAATACACCGGGGAGCTGTTTTTT.

The chain recombines TRBV7-2 with TRBJ1-3; D not resolved. This CDR3 region has 16 residues. Trimming cost V 5 bases and J 1 base, with 15 bases left between them. CDR1 and CDR2 from the germline V gene are SGHTA and FQGNSA. The CDR3 protein is CASSGRPGGSGNTIYF. In DNA, the CDR3 is TGTGCCAGCAGCGGTCGTCCCGGAGGGTCTGGAAACACCATATATTTT.

This sequence joins TRBV16 and TRBJ1-1; TRBD1 might be the D (6 bases). V lost 3 bases to trimming and J lost 8 bases, with 16 bases between them. The CDR3 spans 14 residues. Germline assignment: CDR1 KGHSY and CDR2 FQNENV. CDR3 in DNA: TGTGCCAGCAGCCAGGTCAGGGGAACAGGAGAAGCTTTCTTT. It codes for CASSQVRGTGEAFF. Complete variable domain (other parts from reference TRBV16 and TRBJ1-1): GEEVAQTPKHLVRGEGQKAKLYCAPIKGHSYVFWYQQVLKNEFKFLISFQNENVFDETGMPKERFSAKCLPNSPCSLEIQATKLEDSAVYFCASSQVRGTGEAFFGQGTRLTVV.

The sample holds one count of this clone. The chain joins TRBV5-8 to TRBJ1-1; no clear D gene. Trimming cost V 4 bases and J 4 bases, with 11 bases left between them. Germline CDR1 reads SGHTS; CDR2 reads YDEGEE. The CDR3 consists of 13 residues. CDR3 residues: CASSKTLGTEAFF. The CDR3, as DNA: TGTGCCAGCAGCAAGACTCTGGGCACTGAAGCTTTCTTT. The variable domain in full, completed from reference TRBV5-8 and TRBJ1-1, reads EAGVTQSPTHLIKTRGQQATLRCSPISGHTSVYWYQQALGLGLQFLLWYDEGEERNRGNFPPRFSGRQFPNYSSELNVNALELEDSALYLCASSKTLGTEAFFGQGTRLTVV.

The rearrangement uses TRBV11-3 and TRBJ1-1; D gene uncertain. Germline values: CDR1 SGHNT, CDR2 YENEEA. The CDR3 loop spans 16 amino acids. V gave up 0 bases and J gave up 3 bases, with 14 bases separating them. The CDR3 reads CASSLDLGGYDTEAFF. In DNA form, the CDR3 reads TGTGCCAGCAGCTTAGATCTGGGAGGGTACGACACTGAAGCTTTCTTT.

The chain's CDR3 is CASSLGAGQGGELFF. The CDR3 nucleotides read TGTGCCAGCAGCCTCGGGGCGGGACAGGGCGGGGAGCTGTTTTTT. The V gene is TRBV4-2, the J gene TRBJ2-2; 9 bases are shared with TRBD1. Germline CDR1 and CDR2: LGHNA and YNFKEQ. This CDR3 is built from 15 residues. Trimming cost V 4 bases and J 7 bases; bases outside gene matches: 7.

V gene TRBV5-1 combines with J gene TRBJ2-3, with 10 bases that match TRBD1. The CDR3 extends over 15 amino acids. The germline V gene has CDR1 SGHRS and CDR2 YFSETQ. J was trimmed by 4 bases and V by 2 bases; bases with no gene match: 4. The CDR3 region is CASSFDRGRADTQYF. The CDR3 coding sequence is TGCGCCAGCAGCTTTGACAGGGGGCGGGCAGATACGCAGTATTTT.

This clone was observed once. The chain employs TRBV11-3 and TRBJ2-7; tentatively, D is TRBD2 (6 bases). Trimming removed 4 bases from V and 5 bases from J, with 9 bases in between. The CDR3 is 12 amino acids. Germline CDR1 is SGHNT and CDR2 is YENEEA. The CDR3 spells CASSSPGDEQYV. DNA of the CDR3: TGTGCCAGCAGCTCCCCGGGGGACGAGCAGTACGTC.

This clone was recorded a few times. The chain has TRBV7-9 and TRBJ2-7; 7 nucleotides match TRBD2. Germline trimming cut 5 bases from V and 3 bases from J; bases unmatched to any gene: 10. The CDR3 loop spans 15 amino acids. Germline loops: CDR1 SEHNR, CDR2 FQNEAQ (reference sequence). CDR3 protein: CASSLGRGDLYEQYF. DNA for the CDR3: TGTGCCAGCAGCCTGGGACGGGGGGACCTCTACGAGCAGTACTTC. The whole variable domain, remainder taken from reference TRBV7-9 and TRBJ2-7, is DTGVSQNPRHKITKRGQNVTFRCDPISEHNRLYWYRQTLGQGPEFLTYFQNEAQLEKSRLLSDRFSAERPKGSFSTLEIQRTEQGDSAMYLCASSLGRGDLYEQYFGPGTRLTVT.

The chain has TRBV5-1 and TRBJ2-1; TRBD2 is a possible D gene (6 bases). Germline V gene data show CDR1 as SGHRS and CDR2 as YFSETQ. V was pared by 3 bases and J by 2 bases, with 9 bases between. There are 14 residues in the CDR3. The CDR3 here is CASSSAGPYNEQFF. DNA for the CDR3: TGCGCCAGCAGCTCGGCGGGGCCCTACAATGAGCAGTTCTTC.

The chain combines TRBV19 with TRBJ1-3; possibly TRBD1 for D (6 bases). This CDR3 is 16 amino acids long. V was shortened by 9 bases and J by 4 bases, with 22 bases between the two germline ends. Germline CDR1 and CDR2: LNHDA and SQIVND (reference sequence). CDR3 loop: CASATTLGHLGNTIYF. Here the CDR3 DNA reads TGTGCCAGCGCTACTACCCTGGGACACCTCGGAAACACCATATATTTT.

This sequence joins TRBV6-5 and TRBJ1-5; 8 bases are shared with TRBD1. The CDR3 covers 12 residues. From germline, CDR1 is MNHEY and CDR2 SVGAGI. Trimming took 8 bases from V and 7 from J; bases not matched to a gene: 4. The CDR3 bases are TGTGCCAGCCGAGGGACAGGACAGCCCCAGCATTTT. Translated, it gives CASRGTGQPQHF.

The chain links TRBV7-8 to TRBJ1-6, with 8 bases fitting TRBD1. V gave up 4 bases and J gave up 6 bases; unmatched junction bases: 8. Germline loops: CDR1 SGHVS, CDR2 FQNEAQ. The CDR3 covers 16 residues. The CDR3 loop reads CASSSLRDRGNSPLHF. The CDR3, as DNA: TGTGCCAGCAGCTCCTTGCGTGACAGGGGTAATTCACCCCTCCACTTT.

The rearrangement links TRBV7-2 to TRBJ1-2; D remains ambiguous. Trimming pared 1 base from V and 4 bases from J, leaving 10 bases between. The length of the CDR3 is 14 residues. Germline V gene lookup returns CDR1 SGHTA and CDR2 FQGNSA. DNA for the CDR3: TGTGCCAGCAGCTTAGGCCAGCCGGGCTATGGCTACACCTTC. It yields the protein CASSLGQPGYGYTF.

J is TRBJ1-4 and V is TRBV11-3, with 8 bases identical to TRBD1. The V and J ends lost 4 bases and 4 bases, in that order; junction bases with no gene match: 5. Germline V lookup: CDR1 SGHNT, CDR2 YENEEA. The CDR3 extends over 15 amino acids. CDR3 region: CASSSKTGDNEKLFF. For the CDR3, the DNA is TGTGCCAGCAGCTCCAAGACAGGGGATAATGAAAAACTGTTTTTT.

The CDR3 loop is CASSLGQVGSGNTIYF. Written as DNA, the CDR3 is TGTGCCAGCAGCTTAGGACAGGTCGGCTCTGGAAACACCATATATTTT. The chain has TRBV5-4 and TRBJ1-3; TRBD1 matches 7 bases. J lost 0 bases, V lost 2 bases, and 5 bases had no gene match. The V gene's germline CDR1 is SGHNT and CDR2 YYREEE (reference sequence). The CDR3 is 16 residues long.

This clone came up a few times. This chain uses TRBV2 with TRBJ2-1; D possibly corresponds to TRBD1 (5 bases). This CDR3 is 12 amino acids long. The V gene lost 10 bases and the J gene lost 6 bases, with 13 bases spanning the gap. Germline CDR1 and CDR2: SNHLY and FYNNEI. DNA for the CDR3: TGTGCCAACGGCCCAGACAGCAATGAGCAGTTCTTC. This encodes CANGPDSNEQFF.

The V and J genes are TRBV5-4 and TRBJ2-2; 10 nucleotides match TRBD2. After removal of 0 bases from V and 1 base from J, the junction contained 0 bases not matched to a gene. The CDR3 sequence is 16 residues long. Germline V CDR1 and CDR2: SGHNT, YYREEE (reference sequence). CDR3 loop: CASSLGTSGNTGELFF. Written as DNA, the CDR3 is TGTGCCAGCAGCTTGGGGACTAGCGGGAACACCGGGGAGCTGTTTTTT.

The V call is TRBV30, the J call TRBJ2-7; weak D call: TRBD2 (5 bases). Trimming removed 2 bases from V and 5 bases from J, with 7 bases in between. There are 11 residues in the CDR3. Germline V gives CDR1 GTSNPN, CDR2 SVGIG (reference sequence). The CDR3 DNA reads TGTGCCTGGAGTATCGGGAACGAGCAGTACGTC. Its protein product is CAWSIGNEQYV.

This chain links TRBV12-1 with TRBJ2-1; the D call TRBD2 from the table was never checked on the DNA. TRBV12-1 is annotated as a pseudogene. The CDR3 is 22 residues long. Here the CDR3 DNA reads TGTGCCAGCAGCTTTGCCATTCCGGGACTAGCCCGGGAGAAGGAAGGGCGCAATGAGCAGTTCTTC. Its protein is CASSFAIPGLAREKEGRNEQFF.

The chain is built from TRBV10-3 and TRBJ2-2, with D possibly matching TRBD1 (5 bases). CDR1 is ENHRY and CDR2 is SYGVKD in the germline V gene. This CDR3 is 15 amino acids long. The CDR3 nucleotides are TGTGCAAACCACCCGGGCAGGGTCAACACCGGGGAGCTGTTTTTT. Its protein product is CANHPGRVNTGELFF.

V usage is TRBV5-4 and J usage is TRBJ1-2; D possibly corresponds to TRBD1 (5 bases). V was cut by 4 bases and J by 7 bases, with 23 bases left in between. Germline assignment: CDR1 SGHNT and CDR2 YYREEE (reference sequence). The CDR3 covers 16 residues. CDR3 amino acids: CASSPASGRATGGYTF. CDR3 DNA sequence: TGTGCCAGCAGCCCCGCGTCTGGCAGGGCGACCGGTGGCTACACCTTC.

The chain employs TRBV7-3 and TRBJ2-1; the D gene is possibly TRBD1 (6 bases). The germline V gene encodes CDR1 SGHTA and CDR2 FQGTGA. The CDR3 totals 14 residues. V lost 0 bases and J lost 8, with 11 bases in between. CDR3 protein: CASSLTGGKDEQFF. CDR3 nucleotides: TGTGCCAGCAGCTTAACTGGGGGCAAGGATGAGCAGTTCTTC.

The DNA of the CDR3 is TGTGCCAGCAGCGACGGGATTTCCACCGGGGAGCTGTTTTTT. Translation gives CASSDGISTGELFF. This chain joins TRBV9 and TRBJ2-2; D is possibly TRBD2 (5 bases). V lost 3 bases and J lost 4, with 10 bases in between. This CDR3 is 14 amino acids long. CDR1 is SGDLS and CDR2 is YYNGEE in the germline V gene.

The rearrangement uses TRBV28 and TRBJ2-7, with 7 bases that match TRBD2. Germline V gives CDR1 MDHEN, CDR2 SYDVKM. The V segment lost 6 bases and the J segment 1 base; nucleotides outside the gene matches: 6. The CDR3 loop spans 14 amino acids. CDR3: CASRGGRASYEQYV. In DNA, the CDR3 is TGTGCCAGCAGAGGAGGGAGGGCTTCCTACGAGCAGTACGTC.

This sequence joins TRBV5-1 and TRBJ2-3; maybe TRBD1 (5 bases). The CDR3 is 12 residues long. Per germline, CDR1 SGHRS and CDR2 YFSETQ. The V end was cut by 1 base, the J end by 5 bases, with 5 bases between. CDR3 region: CASSLRGDTQYF. As DNA, the CDR3 is TGCGCCAGCAGCTTGAGGGGAGATACGCAGTATTTT.

The chain is built from TRBV5-1 and TRBJ2-1; weak D call: TRBD2 (6 bases). CDR1 is SGHRS and CDR2 is YFSETQ in the germline V gene. The V end lost 0 bases, the J end lost 12 bases, and 19 bases lay between the germline ends. The CDR3 is 15 amino acids. CDR3 sequence reads: CASSLESGLGFGQFF. The CDR3 DNA follows: TGCGCCAGCAGCTTGGAAAGCGGGCTCGGGTTTGGGCAGTTCTTC.

The gene calls are TRBV4-1 and TRBJ1-3; TRBD1 agrees at 9 bases. Germline V gene sequence: CDR1 MGHRA, CDR2 YSYEKL. The CDR3 length is 15 residues. The junction had 5 bases not matched to a gene; V was cut back by 4 bases and J by 4 bases. The CDR3 sequence is CASSPGDRGGNTIYF. Written as DNA, the CDR3 is TGCGCCAGCAGCCCCGGCGACAGGGGGGGAAACACCATATATTTT.

The rearrangement links TRBV7-2 to TRBJ1-2, with 7 positions matching TRBD1. The trim removed 5 bases at V and 4 bases at J, leaving 13 bases unmatched. Germline V CDR1 and CDR2: SGHTA, FQGNSA. This CDR3 contains 16 residues. In DNA form, the CDR3 reads TGTGCCAGCAGCGGATCGCAGGGGGGCCCCAGCTATGGCTACACCTTC. Translating gives CASSGSQGGPSYGYTF.